This T cell receptor beta chain was captured by sequencing in a study of cytomegalovirus exposure and HLA in healthy donors. The wider study: An earlier analysis found around 100 million unique TCR beta sequences from 200 million or so T cells. Study-level points and caveats: Cytomegalovirus association was listed for 164 TCR beta chains.

Concerning this clone: Its antigen is not known.

The CDR3 runs to 16 residues. Trimming left V 1 base short and J 6 bases short, with 15 bases between. Germline V gives CDR1 SEHNR, CDR2 FQNEAQ (reference sequence). Amplification used 60 Vbeta primers and 13 Jbeta primers. The assay was immunoSEQ multiplex PCR, and TCRdb's table has in-frame clones only and misses some. The sample contains 110,000 or so clones, under 80% of which appear only once. Sequenced material: PBMCs. This chain joins TRBV7-9 and TRBJ1-4; D is perhaps TRBD1 (6 bases). This clonotype was obtained from a woman aged 40 to 50 in good health and CMV-seropositive. CDR3 nucleotide sequence: TGTGCCAGCAGCTTAGTGGTACAGGGAGGGTATGAAAAACTGTTTTTT. It encodes CASSLVVQGGYEKLFF.